This T cell receptor beta chain was found in a study of blood T cell repertoires in COVID-19. Study-level background: Samples taken during acute and convalescent COVID-19 were collected in the United States, Italy and Spain. PBMCs, B-cell-depleted T cells, or T cells provided the cDNA or gDNA that made up the material.

How the authors handled the data: Cell counts per sample came from amplifying reference gene primers. The protocol was immunoSEQ multiplex PCR, while the TCRdb copy is restricted to in-frame clones and leaves out a portion. The V and J calls and clone size are taken from that table; D and trimming were inferred from the DNA. This sample yields some 200,000 clones, of which 84% are seen a single time; approximately 10% belongs to the top ten. V was trimmed by 3 bases and J by 2 bases, leaving 11 bases between them. The CDR3 is 15 residues long. CDR1 and CDR2 from the germline V gene are SGHVS and FNYEAQ.

The source is a man between 50 and 59 years old with active or convalescent COVID-19. Sequences were obtained from peripheral blood. This chain links TRBV7-6 with TRBJ1-3, with D hard to call. The CDR3 nucleotides read TGTGCCAGCAGCTTGGAGGGATTGCCTGGAAACACCATATATTTT. This gives the protein CASSLEGLPGNTIYF.